These 20 T cell receptor beta chains originate from one sample sequenced in a study of T-cell memory formation after mild COVID-19. One entry per CDR3 protein results from TCRdb running MiXCR on the 5' RACE reads. The profile covers roughly 310,000 distinct CDR3 sequences, with about a sixth appearing a single time and 20% to 25% taken by the ten largest. Sequenced: PBMCs or a T cell subset sorted from them (not recorded which). The origin of the receptors is a man in his late teens or twenties who had mild COVID-19 (a few samples of this study predate the infection). Cell type and time point are not known.

Only a few counts were recorded for this clonotype. The rearrangement links TRBV2 to TRBJ2-5, with D uncertain. Per germline, CDR1 SNHLY and CDR2 FYNNEI. V was shortened by 10 bases and J by 1 base, with 7 bases between the two germline ends. The CDR3 is 11 amino acids. Written as DNA, the CDR3 is TGTGCCACCTCCCCCCAAGAGACCCAGTACTTC. This gives the protein CATSPQETQYF.

The chain is built from TRBV20-1 and TRBJ2-3; no clear D. The CDR3 has 15 residues. CDR1 and CDR2 (germline): DFQATT, SNEGSKA (reference sequence). V was pared by 0 bases and J by 1 base, with 11 bases between. In nucleotides, the CDR3 is TGCAGTGCTAGAGATATCCGGTCGCGCACAGATACGCAGTATTTT. Protein sequence: CSARDIRSRTDTQYF.

This clonotype was counted many times. The chain has TRBV6-5 and TRBJ2-6; D uncertain. This CDR3 spans 19 amino acids. Germline V gene sequence: CDR1 MNHEY, CDR2 SVGAGI. Between the trimmed V and J ends, which lost 2 bases and 1 base, there was a span of 18 bases. The CDR3 is CASSYLAEPSFSGANVLTF. The CDR3 DNA sequence: TGTGCCAGCAGTTACCTTGCAGAACCTAGTTTTTCTGGGGCCAACGTCCTGACTTTC.

This chain joins TRBV4-1 and TRBJ1-1; D gene unclear. Germline assignment: CDR1 MGHRA and CDR2 YSYEKL. Trimming shortened V by 0 bases and J by 4 bases, and 15 bases separated the two germline ends. The CDR3 is 16 residues long. The CDR3 sequence: CASSQDKGRHLTEAFF. The CDR3 DNA follows: TGCGCCAGCAGCCAAGATAAAGGCCGACACCTCACTGAAGCTTTCTTT.

This chain joins TRBV12-3 or TRBV12-4 and TRBJ2-3; a weak D match, TRBD2 (6 bases). The CDR3 runs 16 residues. V lost 3 bases and J lost 5, with 18 bases in between. The CDR3 bases are TGTGCCAGCAGTTTCAGGCTTAGCGGATTGAAAGATACGCAGTATTTT. Translation: CASSFRLSGLKDTQYF.

The chain joins TRBV5-1 to TRBJ2-2; D is unclear. The V gene's germline CDR1 is SGHRS and CDR2 YFSETQ. This CDR3 spans 14 amino acids. Trimming removed 0 bases at V and 1 base at J, with 4 bases between. CDR3 protein: CASSLAWNTGELFF. The CDR3 region has the DNA TGCGCCAGCAGCTTGGCTTGGAACACCGGGGAGCTGTTTTTT.

This clonotype showed up many times. At one boundary the junction diverges from the germline segment, which might be a read error. The chain employs TRBV5-1 and TRBJ2-5; TRBD2 matches at 13 bases. Germline-derived CDR1 and CDR2 are SGHRS and YFSETQ. The CDR3 extends over 14 amino acids. The CDR3 nucleotides are TGTGCCAGCAGGCCGGGACTAGCGGGGGAGACCCAGTACTTC. It translates to CASRPGLAGETQYF. Combining the CDR3 with reference TRBV5-1 and TRBJ2-5 gives the whole variable domain KAGVTQTPRYLIKTRGQQVTLSCSPISGHRSVSWYQQTPGQGLQFLFEYFSETQRNKGNFPGRFSGRQFSNSRSEMNVSTLELGDSALYLCASRPGLAGETQYFGPGTRLLVL.

V gene TRBV6-5 combines with J gene TRBJ2-5; D is ambiguous. V lost 0 bases and J lost 10, with 12 bases in between. The germline CDR1 and CDR2 sequences are MNHEY and SVGAGI. CDR3 length: 13 residues. The DNA of the CDR3 is TGTGCCAGCAGTTACTCCGCCGATGGGGTCCAGTACTTC. It specifies CASSYSADGVQYF.

This chain links TRBV6-4 with TRBJ1-6, with D possibly being TRBD1 (6 bases). This CDR3 has 13 residues. The V gene lost 4 bases and the J gene lost 10 bases, with 11 bases spanning the gap. The germline V gene encodes CDR1 MRHNA and CDR2 SNTAGT. DNA for the CDR3: TGTGCCAGCAGTGGGACAGTAGGCTCACCCCTCCACTTT. It translates to CASSGTVGSPLHF.

The chain uses TRBV3-1 and TRBJ2-1, with D maybe TRBD2 (6 bases). Trimming cost V 10 bases and J 0 bases, with 19 bases left between them. CDR1 and CDR2 (germline): LGHDT, YNNKEL (reference sequence). This CDR3 has 16 residues. The CDR3 coding sequence is TGTGCCACCAAGCGGACGGGGGAGTCCTCCTACAATGAGCAGTTCTTC. Protein: CATKRTGESSYNEQFF.

This clonotype has more than one count but fewer than ten. The chain has TRBV20-1 and TRBJ1-2; D may be TRBD1 (5 bases). CDR1 and CDR2 from the germline V gene are DFQATT and SNEGSKA (reference sequence). The CDR3 consists of 15 residues. Trimming stripped 4 bases from V and 2 bases from J, with 17 bases between. This chain's CDR3 is CSATTGPPRNYGYTF. The CDR3 DNA reads as TGCAGTGCTACTACGGGACCCCCTCGGAACTATGGCTACACCTTC.

The chain has TRBV5-1 and TRBJ2-6, with D unresolved. The CDR3 contains 17 residues. Germline CDR1 SGHRS, CDR2 YFSETQ. V was cut by 0 bases and J by 0 bases, with 10 bases left in between. The CDR3, as DNA: TGCGCCAGCAGCTTGGGTCAGCTAAACTCTGGGGCCAACGTCCTGACTTTC. Its protein product is CASSLGQLNSGANVLTF.

This clonotype was counted a few times. This chain's CDR3 is CSASGRHSGNTIYF. CDR3 sequence (DNA): TGCAGTGCTTCAGGGAGGCACTCTGGAAACACCATATATTTT. This rearrangement joins TRBV20-1 to TRBJ1-3, with D tentatively TRBD1 (5 bases). V lost 5 bases to trimming and J lost 0 bases, with 11 bases between them. Germline assignment: CDR1 DFQATT and CDR2 SNEGSKA (reference sequence). CDR3 size: 14 residues.

CDR3 amino acids: CASSQDYPNYGYTF. The CDR3 DNA is TGCGCCAGCAGCCAAGACTACCCGAACTATGGCTACACCTTC. The rearrangement uses TRBV4-3 and TRBJ1-2; D is unclear. Trimming took 0 bases from V and 2 from J, leaving 7 bases between them. Germline lookup yields CDR1 LGHNA and CDR2 YSLEER. The CDR3 extends over 14 amino acids.

A few counts support this clonotype. This rearrangement joins TRBV24-1 to TRBJ2-7; D is perhaps TRBD1 or TRBD2 (5 bases each). The CDR3 length is 16 residues. The V gene's germline CDR1 is KGHDR and CDR2 SFDVKD. Deletions cut 4 bases from V and 3 bases from J, with 18 bases between. In DNA form, the CDR3 reads TGTGCCACCAGTGACCCTATTTTATGGGGGAGCTACGAGCAGTACGTC. Protein product: CATSDPILWGSYEQYV.

This clonotype has a handful of counts. This chain connects TRBV9 to TRBJ1-2; D is uncertain. From germline, CDR1 is SGDLS and CDR2 YYNGEE. V lost 0 bases and J lost 8, with 11 bases in between. The CDR3 totals 13 residues. This CDR3 reads CASSVEPEVGYTF. As DNA, the CDR3 is TGTGCCAGCAGCGTAGAACCGGAGGTGGGCTACACCTTC.

V gene TRBV28 combines with J gene TRBJ2-7; D is perhaps TRBD1 (6 bases). CDR3 length: 13 residues. The germline V gene has CDR1 MDHEN and CDR2 SYDVKM. V lost 5 bases and J 7 bases, leaving 15 bases between the germline ends. CDR3 in DNA: TGTGCCAGCAGTGAGTACAGGGCTTGGGAGCAGTACGTC. It specifies CASSEYRAWEQYV.

The chain couples TRBV6-2 or TRBV6-3 to TRBJ2-2; the D is unclear. The CDR3 runs to 15 residues. Germline loops: CDR1 MNHEY, CDR2 SVGEGT. Trimming pared 2 bases from V and 5 bases from J, leaving 12 bases between. The CDR3 DNA reads TGTGCCAGCAGTTACCCCCTGGGTGGAACCGGGGAGCTGTTTTTT. This sequence encodes CASSYPLGGTGELFF.

The chain joins TRBV15 to TRBJ1-1; D gene ambiguous. The CDR3 has 13 amino acids. CDR1 and CDR2 (germline): LNHNV, YYDKDF (reference sequence). The V end lost 1 base, the J end lost 2 bases, and 5 bases lay between the germline ends. The CDR3 loop is CATSRGVNTEAFF. The CDR3 DNA follows: TGTGCCACCAGCAGAGGGGTAAACACTGAAGCTTTCTTT.

This clonotype was detected many times. This chain links TRBV7-2 with TRBJ2-7, with D possibly being TRBD2 (6 bases). In germline, CDR1 is SGHTA, CDR2 FQGNSA. This CDR3 comprises 16 residues. V lost 0 bases, J lost 7 bases, and 19 bases lay in between. This chain's CDR3 is CASSLAAQAGSGEQYF. The CDR3 nucleotides read TGTGCCAGCAGCTTAGCGGCCCAGGCGGGGTCGGGAGAGCAGTACTTC.